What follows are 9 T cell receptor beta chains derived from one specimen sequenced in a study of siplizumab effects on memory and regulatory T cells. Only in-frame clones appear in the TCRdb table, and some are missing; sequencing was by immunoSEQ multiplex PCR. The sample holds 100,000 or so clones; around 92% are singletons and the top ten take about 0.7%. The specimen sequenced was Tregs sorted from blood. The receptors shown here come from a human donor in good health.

CDR3 DNA sequence: TGTGCCAGCAGTGGAGTTGCGGGGTACTCTGGAAACACCATATATTTT. Protein product: CASSGVAGYSGNTIYF. The V call is TRBV2, the J call TRBJ1-3; D unclear. CDR3 length equals 16 residues. The germline gives CDR1 SNHLY, CDR2 FYNNEI. V lost 4 bases to trimming and J lost 0 bases, with 13 bases between them.

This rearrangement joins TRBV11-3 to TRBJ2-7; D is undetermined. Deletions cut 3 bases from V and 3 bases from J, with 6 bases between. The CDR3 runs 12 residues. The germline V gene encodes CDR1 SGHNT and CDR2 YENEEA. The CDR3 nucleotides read TGTGCCAGCAGCTTGAGGAGCTACGAGCAGTACTTC. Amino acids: CASSLRSYEQYF.

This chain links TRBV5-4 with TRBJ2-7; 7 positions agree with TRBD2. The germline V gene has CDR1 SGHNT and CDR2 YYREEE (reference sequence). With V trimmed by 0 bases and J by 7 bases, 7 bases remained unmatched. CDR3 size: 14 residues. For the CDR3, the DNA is TGTGCCAGCAGCTTGGGCGGGAGATCGGGGGAGCAGTACTTC. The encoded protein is CASSLGGRSGEQYF.

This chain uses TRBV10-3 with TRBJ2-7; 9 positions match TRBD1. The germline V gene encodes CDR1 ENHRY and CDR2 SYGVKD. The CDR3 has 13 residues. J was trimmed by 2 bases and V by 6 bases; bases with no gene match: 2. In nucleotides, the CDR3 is TGTGCCATCAGGGGACAGGGCGCCTACGAGCAGTACTTC. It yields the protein CAIRGQGAYEQYF.

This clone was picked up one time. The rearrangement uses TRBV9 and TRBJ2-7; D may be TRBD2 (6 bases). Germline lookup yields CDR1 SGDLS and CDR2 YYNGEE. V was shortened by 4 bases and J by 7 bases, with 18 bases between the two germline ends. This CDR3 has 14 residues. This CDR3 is CASSPVSWGEEQYF. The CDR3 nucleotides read TGTGCCAGCAGCCCCGTGTCATGGGGGGAAGAGCAGTACTTC.

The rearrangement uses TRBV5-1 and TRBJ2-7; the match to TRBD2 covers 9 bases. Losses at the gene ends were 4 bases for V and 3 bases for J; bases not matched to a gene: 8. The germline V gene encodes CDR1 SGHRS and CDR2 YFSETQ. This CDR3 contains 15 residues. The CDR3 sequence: CASSGQGAGGYEQYF. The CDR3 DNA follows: TGCGCCAGCAGCGGCCAGGGAGCGGGAGGCTACGAGCAGTACTTC.

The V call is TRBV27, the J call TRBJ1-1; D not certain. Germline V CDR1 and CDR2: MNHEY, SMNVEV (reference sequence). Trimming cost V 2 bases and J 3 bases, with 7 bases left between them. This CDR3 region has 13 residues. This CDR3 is CASSLRGYTEAFF. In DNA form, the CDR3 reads TGTGCCAGCAGTTTACGAGGGTACACTGAAGCTTTCTTT.

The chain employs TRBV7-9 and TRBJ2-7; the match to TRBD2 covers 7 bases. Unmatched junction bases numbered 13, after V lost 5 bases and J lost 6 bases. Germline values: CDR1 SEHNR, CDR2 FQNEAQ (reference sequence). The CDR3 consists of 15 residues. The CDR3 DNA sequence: TGTGCCAGCAGCCCAACGGGGGGAGCACAATCCGAGCAGTACTTC. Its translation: CASSPTGGAQSEQYF.

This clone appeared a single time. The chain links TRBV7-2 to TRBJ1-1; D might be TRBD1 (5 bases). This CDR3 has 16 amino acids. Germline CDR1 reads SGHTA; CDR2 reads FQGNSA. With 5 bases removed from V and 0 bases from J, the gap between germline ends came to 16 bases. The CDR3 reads CASSQAAQAMNTEAFF. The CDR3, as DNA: TGTGCCAGCAGCCAAGCAGCACAGGCAATGAACACTGAAGCTTTCTTT.